What follows are 2 T cell receptor beta chains derived from one specimen sequenced in a study of metastatic and nonmetastatic thyroid tumors. Among the patients, none had received any treatment before thyroid surgery. TCRdb used MiXCR to call clones anew from the PCR reads. The sample carries tens of thousands of clones, 14% to 15% recorded once. Sequenced: blood. The receptors here all came from a female donor with papillary thyroid cancer or a benign thyroid nodule (not recorded which). Some clones in this sample may be carry-over from other donors' samples.

There are many counts of this clone. The chain employs TRBV28 and TRBJ1-1; tentative D call: TRBD1 (5 bases). The CDR3 totals 15 residues. Trimming shortened V by 3 bases and J by 0 bases, and 11 bases separated the two germline ends. Germline V gene lookup returns CDR1 MDHEN and CDR2 SYDVKM. The CDR3: CASSFAGMMNTEAFF. In DNA form, the CDR3 reads TGTGCCAGCAGTTTTGCAGGGATGATGAACACTGAAGCTTTCTTT.

This clone was found many times. The V call is TRBV15, the J call TRBJ2-3; 9 nucleotides align to TRBD2. CDR1 LNHNV and CDR2 YYDKDF come from the germline V gene (reference sequence). This CDR3 region has 18 residues. Trimming cost V 0 bases and J 0 bases; bases outside gene matches: 7. The CDR3 is CATSRDTLAGASTDTQYF. The CDR3 DNA follows: TGTGCCACCAGCAGAGATACCTTAGCGGGAGCCAGCACAGATACGCAGTATTTT.